This TCR beta chain came from a study of shared clonotypes between healthy human individuals. The germline CDR1 and CDR2 sequences are MNHEY and SVGAGI. V shed 3 bases, J shed 1 base, and the junction held 5 bases outside the gene matches. This CDR3 is built from 16 residues. The sample holds one count of this clone. Produced via immunoSEQ multiplex PCR; TCRdb's table is partial and in-frame only. The sample records about 1,900,000 clones, 85% to 95% being singletons. In the naive CD8 group, cells lacked CD45RO and were positively selected for CCR7, so terminally differentiated effector memory CD45RA+ cells were left out.

The material sequenced was naive CD8+ T cells sorted from blood. This TCR derives from a man aged 18-30 years in good health. This chain connects TRBV6-5 to TRBJ2-2; 7 bases map to TRBD2. The CDR3 loop is CASSYSSGENTGELFF. CDR3 nucleotide sequence: TGTGCCAGCAGTTATTCAAGCGGGGAGAACACCGGGGAGCTGTTTTTT.